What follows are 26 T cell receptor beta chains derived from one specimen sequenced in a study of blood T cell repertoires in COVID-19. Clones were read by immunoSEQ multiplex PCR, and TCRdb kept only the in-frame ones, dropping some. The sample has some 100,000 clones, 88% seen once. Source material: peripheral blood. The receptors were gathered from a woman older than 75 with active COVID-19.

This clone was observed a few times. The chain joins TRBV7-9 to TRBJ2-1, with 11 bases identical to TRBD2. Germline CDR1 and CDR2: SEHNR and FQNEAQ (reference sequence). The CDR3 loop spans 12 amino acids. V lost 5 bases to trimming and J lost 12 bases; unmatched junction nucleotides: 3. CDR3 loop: CASSLGLAGQFF. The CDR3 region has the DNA TGTGCCAGCAGCCTCGGACTAGCGGGGCAGTTCTTC. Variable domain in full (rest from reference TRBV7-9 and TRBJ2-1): DTGVSQNPRHKITKRGQNVTFRCDPISEHNRLYWYRQTLGQGPEFLTYFQNEAQLEKSRLLSDRFSAERPKGSFSTLEIQRTEQGDSAMYLCASSLGLAGQFFGPGTRLTVL.

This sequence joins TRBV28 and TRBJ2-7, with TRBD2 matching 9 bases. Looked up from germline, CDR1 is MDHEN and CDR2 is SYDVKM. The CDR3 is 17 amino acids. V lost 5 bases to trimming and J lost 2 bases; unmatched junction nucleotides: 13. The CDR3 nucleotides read TGTGCCAGCAGTGACGGCCCCCTGGCGGGAGGGACCTACGAGCAGTACTTC. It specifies CASSDGPLAGGTYEQYF.

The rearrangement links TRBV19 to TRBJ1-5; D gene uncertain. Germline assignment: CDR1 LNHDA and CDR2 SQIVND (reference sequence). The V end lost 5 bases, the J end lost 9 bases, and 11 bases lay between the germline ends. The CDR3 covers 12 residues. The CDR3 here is CASSPQTGPQHF. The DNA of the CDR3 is TGTGCCAGTAGTCCCCAGACGGGGCCCCAGCATTTT.

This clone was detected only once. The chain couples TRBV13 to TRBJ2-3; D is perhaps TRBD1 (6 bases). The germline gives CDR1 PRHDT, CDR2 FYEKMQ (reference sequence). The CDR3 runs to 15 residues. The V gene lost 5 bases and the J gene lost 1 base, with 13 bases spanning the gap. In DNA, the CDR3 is TGTGCCAGCAGCCCCCAGGGGCTGGGCACAGATACGCAGTATTTT. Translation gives CASSPQGLGTDTQYF.

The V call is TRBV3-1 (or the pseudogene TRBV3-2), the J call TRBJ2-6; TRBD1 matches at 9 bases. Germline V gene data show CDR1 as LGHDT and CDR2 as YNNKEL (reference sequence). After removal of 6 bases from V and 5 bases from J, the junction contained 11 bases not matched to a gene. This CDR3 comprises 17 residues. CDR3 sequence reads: CASSPGTGRVRANVLTF. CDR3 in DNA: TGTGCCAGCAGTCCCGGGACAGGGCGGGTCAGGGCCAACGTCCTGACTTTC.

In DNA, the CDR3 is TGTGCCAGCAGTCTCAGACAGGGCAACAATGAGCAGTTCTTC. Its protein product is CASSLRQGNNEQFF. The rearrangement joins TRBV28 to TRBJ2-1, with 7 bases aligning to TRBD1. Germline loops: CDR1 MDHEN, CDR2 SYDVKM. V lost 5 bases and J lost 5; bases outside the gene matches: 6. The CDR3 has 14 residues. Full variable domain (outside the CDR3, taken from reference TRBV28 and TRBJ2-1): DVKVTQSSRYLVKRTGEKVFLECVQDMDHENMFWYRQDPGLGLRLIYFSYDVKMKEKGDIPEGYSVSREKKERFSLILESASTNQTSMYLCASSLRQGNNEQFFGPGTRLTVL.

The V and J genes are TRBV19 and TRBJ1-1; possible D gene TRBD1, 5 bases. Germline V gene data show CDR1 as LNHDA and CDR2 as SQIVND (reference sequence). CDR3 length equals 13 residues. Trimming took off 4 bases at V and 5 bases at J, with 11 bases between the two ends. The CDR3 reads CASSSRGGTEAFF. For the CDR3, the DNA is TGTGCCAGTAGTAGTAGGGGAGGGACTGAAGCTTTCTTT. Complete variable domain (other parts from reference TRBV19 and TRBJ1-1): DGGITQSPKYLFRKEGQNVTLSCEQNLNHDAMYWYRQDPGQGLRLIYYSQIVNDFQKGDIAEGYSVSREKKESFPLTVTSAQKNPTAFYLCASSSRGGTEAFFGQGTRLTVV.

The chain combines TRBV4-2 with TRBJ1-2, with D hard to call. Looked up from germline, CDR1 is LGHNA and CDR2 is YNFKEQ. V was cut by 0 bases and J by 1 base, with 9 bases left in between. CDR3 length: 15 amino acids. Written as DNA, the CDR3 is TGTGCCAGCAGCCAAGATAGAGGCGTTAACTATGGCTACACCTTC. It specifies CASSQDRGVNYGYTF.

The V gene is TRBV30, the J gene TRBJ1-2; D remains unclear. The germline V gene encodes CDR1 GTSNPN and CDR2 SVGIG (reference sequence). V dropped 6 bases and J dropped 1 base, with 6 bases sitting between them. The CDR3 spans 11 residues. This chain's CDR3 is CACNFNYGYTF. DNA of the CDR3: TGTGCCTGCAACTTTAACTATGGCTACACCTTC.

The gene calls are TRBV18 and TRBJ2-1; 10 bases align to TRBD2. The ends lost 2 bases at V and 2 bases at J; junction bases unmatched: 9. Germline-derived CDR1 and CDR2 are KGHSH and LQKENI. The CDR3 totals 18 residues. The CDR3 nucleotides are TGTGCCAGCTCACCAACCTTCGGACTAGCGGCCACCTACAATGAGCAGTTCTTC. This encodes CASSPTFGLAATYNEQFF.

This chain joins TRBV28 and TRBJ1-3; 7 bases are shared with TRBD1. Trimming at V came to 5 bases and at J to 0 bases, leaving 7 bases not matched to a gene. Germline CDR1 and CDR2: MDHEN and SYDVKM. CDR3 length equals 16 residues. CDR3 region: CASSPGGKISGNTIYF. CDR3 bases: TGTGCCAGCAGTCCAGGGGGAAAAATCTCTGGAAACACCATATATTTT. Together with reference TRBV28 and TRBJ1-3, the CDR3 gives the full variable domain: DVKVTQSSRYLVKRTGEKVFLECVQDMDHENMFWYRQDPGLGLRLIYFSYDVKMKEKGDIPEGYSVSREKKERFSLILESASTNQTSMYLCASSPGGKISGNTIYFGEGSWLTVV.

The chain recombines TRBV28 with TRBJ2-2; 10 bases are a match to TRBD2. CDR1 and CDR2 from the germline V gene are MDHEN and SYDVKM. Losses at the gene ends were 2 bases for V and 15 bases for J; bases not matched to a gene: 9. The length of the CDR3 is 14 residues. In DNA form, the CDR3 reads TGTGCCAGCAGTTTAACAGATCTAGCGGGAGCAGTGTTTTTT. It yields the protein CASSLTDLAGAVFF. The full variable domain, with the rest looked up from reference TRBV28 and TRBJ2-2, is DVKVTQSSRYLVKRTGEKVFLECVQDMDHENMFWYRQDPGLGLRLIYFSYDVKMKEKGDIPEGYSVSREKKERFSLILESASTNQTSMYLCASSLTDLAGAVFFGEGSRLTVL.

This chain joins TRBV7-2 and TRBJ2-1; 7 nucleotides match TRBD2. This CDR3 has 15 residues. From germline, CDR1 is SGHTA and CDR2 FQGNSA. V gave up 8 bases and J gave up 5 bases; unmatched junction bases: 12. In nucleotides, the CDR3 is TGTGCCAGCCGCCGGGACTATAGCGACCACAATGAGCAGTTCTTC. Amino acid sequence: CASRRDYSDHNEQFF.

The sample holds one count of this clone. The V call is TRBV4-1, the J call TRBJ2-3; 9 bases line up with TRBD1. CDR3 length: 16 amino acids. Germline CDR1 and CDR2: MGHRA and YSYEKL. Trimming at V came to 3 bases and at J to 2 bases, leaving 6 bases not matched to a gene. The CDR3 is CASSQMDRGHTDTQYF. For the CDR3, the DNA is TGCGCCAGCAGCCAGATGGACAGGGGCCACACAGATACGCAGTATTTT.

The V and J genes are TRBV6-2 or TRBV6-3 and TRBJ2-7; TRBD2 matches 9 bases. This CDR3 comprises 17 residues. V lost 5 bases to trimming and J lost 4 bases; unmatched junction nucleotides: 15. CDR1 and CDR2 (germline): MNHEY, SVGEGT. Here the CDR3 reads CASSAPAGLAGRYEQYF. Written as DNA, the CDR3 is TGTGCCAGCAGTGCACCAGCGGGGCTAGCGGGAAGGTACGAGCAGTACTTC.

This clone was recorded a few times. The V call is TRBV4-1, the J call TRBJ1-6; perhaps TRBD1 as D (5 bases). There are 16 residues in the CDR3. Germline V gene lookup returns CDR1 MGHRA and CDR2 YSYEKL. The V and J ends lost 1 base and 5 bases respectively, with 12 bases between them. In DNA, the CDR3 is TGCGCCAGCAGCCAAGCTCAGGGCCCGAATAATTCACCCCTCCACTTT. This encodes CASSQAQGPNNSPLHF.

In nucleotides, the CDR3 is TGTGCCAGCAGCTTATCAAACAGGGGCGAGCAGTACTTC. Its translation: CASSLSNRGEQYF. The chain recombines TRBV7-3 with TRBJ2-7, with 7 bases identical to TRBD1. The J segment lost 6 bases and the V segment lost 2 bases, leaving 4 bases of the junction unmatched. Germline lookup yields CDR1 SGHTA and CDR2 FQGTGA. The CDR3 consists of 13 residues.

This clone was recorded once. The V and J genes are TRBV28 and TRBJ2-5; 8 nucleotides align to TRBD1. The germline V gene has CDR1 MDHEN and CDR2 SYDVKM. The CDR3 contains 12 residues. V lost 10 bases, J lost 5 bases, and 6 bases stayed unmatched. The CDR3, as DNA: TGTGCCACCCGACAGGGGACGGAGACCCAGTACTTC. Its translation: CATRQGTETQYF. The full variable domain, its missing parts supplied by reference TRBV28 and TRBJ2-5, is DVKVTQSSRYLVKRTGEKVFLECVQDMDHENMFWYRQDPGLGLRLIYFSYDVKMKEKGDIPEGYSVSREKKERFSLILESASTNQTSMYLCATRQGTETQYFGPGTRLLVL.

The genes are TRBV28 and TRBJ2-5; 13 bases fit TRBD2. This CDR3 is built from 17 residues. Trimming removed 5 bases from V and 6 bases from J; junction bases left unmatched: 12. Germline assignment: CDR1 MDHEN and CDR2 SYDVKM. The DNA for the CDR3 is TGTGCCAGCAGTCCACTAGCGGGAGGGCCGGGGAGAAAGACCCAGTACTTC. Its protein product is CASSPLAGGPGRKTQYF.

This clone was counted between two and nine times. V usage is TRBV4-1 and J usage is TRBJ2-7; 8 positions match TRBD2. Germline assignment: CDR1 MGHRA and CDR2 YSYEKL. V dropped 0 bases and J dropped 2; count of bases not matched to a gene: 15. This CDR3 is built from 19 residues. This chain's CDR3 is CASSQEGAYVSGGTYEQYF. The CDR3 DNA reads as TGCGCCAGCAGCCAAGAAGGGGCATACGTGTCGGGAGGGACCTACGAGCAGTACTTC.

CDR3 protein: CASSPQITQYF. CDR3 nucleotides: TGTGCCAGCAGCCCTCAGATAACGCAGTATTTT. The J gene is TRBJ2-3, the V gene TRBV7-9; D is unclear. CDR3 length: 11 amino acids. CDR1 and CDR2 from the germline V gene are SEHNR and FQNEAQ (reference sequence). V lost 5 bases, J lost 9 bases, and 9 bases lay in between.

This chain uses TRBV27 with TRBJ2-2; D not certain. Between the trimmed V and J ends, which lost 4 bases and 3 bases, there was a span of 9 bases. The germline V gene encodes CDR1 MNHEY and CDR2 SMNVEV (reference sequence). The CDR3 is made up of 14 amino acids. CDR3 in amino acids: CASSSTWYTGELFF. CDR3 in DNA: TGTGCCAGCAGTTCTACTTGGTACACCGGGGAGCTGTTTTTT.

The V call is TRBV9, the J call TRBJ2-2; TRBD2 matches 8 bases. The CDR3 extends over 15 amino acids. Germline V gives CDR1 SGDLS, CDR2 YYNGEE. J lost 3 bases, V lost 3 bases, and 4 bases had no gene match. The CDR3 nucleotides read TGTGCCAGCAGCGGCTCTAGCGGGTACACCGGGGAGCTGTTTTTT. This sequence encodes CASSGSSGYTGELFF.

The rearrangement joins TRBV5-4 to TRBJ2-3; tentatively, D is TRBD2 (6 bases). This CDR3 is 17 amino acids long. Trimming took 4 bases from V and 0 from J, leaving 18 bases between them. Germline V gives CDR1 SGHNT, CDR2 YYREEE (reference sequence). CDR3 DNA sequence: TGTGCCAGCAGCCTGCGGCGGGGCGGTCCTAGCACAGATACGCAGTATTTT. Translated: CASSLRRGGPSTDTQYF.

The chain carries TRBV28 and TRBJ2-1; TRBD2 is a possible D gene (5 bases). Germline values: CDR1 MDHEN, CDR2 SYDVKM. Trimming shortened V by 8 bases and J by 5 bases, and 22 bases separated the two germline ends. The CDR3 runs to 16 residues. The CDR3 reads CASRSEKRARNNEQFF. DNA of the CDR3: TGTGCCAGCCGCTCCGAGAAGAGGGCCAGAAACAATGAGCAGTTCTTC. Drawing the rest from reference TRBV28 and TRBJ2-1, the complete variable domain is DVKVTQSSRYLVKRTGEKVFLECVQDMDHENMFWYRQDPGLGLRLIYFSYDVKMKEKGDIPEGYSVSREKKERFSLILESASTNQTSMYLCASRSEKRARNNEQFFGPGTRLTVL.

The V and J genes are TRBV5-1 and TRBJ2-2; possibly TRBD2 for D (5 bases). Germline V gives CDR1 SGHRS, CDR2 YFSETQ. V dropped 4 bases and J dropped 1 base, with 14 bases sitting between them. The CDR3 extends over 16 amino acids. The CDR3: CASSRLGAVNTGELFF. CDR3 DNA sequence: TGCGCCAGCAGCCGCCTGGGAGCGGTGAACACCGGGGAGCTGTTTTTT.